The 15 T cell receptor beta chains given below trace back to one sample, sequenced in a study of Ad26.COV2.S vaccination and SARS-CoV-2 variants. Treatment described: roughly 19 received Ad26.COV2.S at low or high dose, single or two shots; several received placebo; per-sample allocation not given. Vaccine and placebo recipients were sampled on day 63 after the first injection. Sequencing was performed with immunoSEQ multiplex PCR; in TCRdb, only in-frame clones are kept and a portion is missing. The sample records 350,000 to 450,000 clones, roughly 87% being singletons. This specimen consisted of peripheral blood, obtained in a trial of Ad26.COV2.S vaccine versus placebo. These receptors came from a person aged 18-65 years who received the Ad26.COV2.S COVID-19 vaccine or a placebo.

The rearrangement links TRBV20-1 to TRBJ1-1; D not certain. Germline CDR1 is DFQATT and CDR2 is SNEGSKA (reference sequence). Between the trimmed V and J ends, which lost 3 bases and 5 bases, there was a span of 7 bases. The CDR3 is 11 residues long. The CDR3 loop is CSASQWTEAFF. The CDR3 nucleotides are TGCAGTGCTAGCCAGTGGACTGAAGCTTTCTTT.

This chain connects TRBV5-1 to TRBJ2-7; 10 bases align to TRBD2. With V trimmed by 0 bases and J by 3 bases, 6 bases remained unmatched. The germline gives CDR1 SGHRS, CDR2 YFSETQ. The CDR3 length is 16 residues. CDR3 nucleotides: TGCGCCAGCAGCTTGGGAGTAGCGGGGGGAATCTACGAGCAGTACTTC. Translation gives CASSLGVAGGIYEQYF. Combining the CDR3 with reference TRBV5-1 and TRBJ2-7 gives the whole variable domain KAGVTQTPRYLIKTRGQQVTLSCSPISGHRSVSWYQQTPGQGLQFLFEYFSETQRNKGNFPGRFSGRQFSNSRSEMNVSTLELGDSALYLCASSLGVAGGIYEQYFGPGTRLTVT.

A remark on this clone: One junction end does not reproduce the germline sequence, and a read error may be involved. CDR3 protein: CASTITRQGWYLYTF. CDR3 bases: TGTGCCAGTACTATAACACGACAGGGTTGGTATCTCTACACCTTC. The chain carries TRBV19 and TRBJ1-2, with 7 bases lining up with TRBD1. CDR1 LNHDA and CDR2 SQIVND come from the germline V gene (reference sequence). CDR3 length: 15 amino acids.

This rearrangement joins TRBV7-3 to TRBJ2-1; D call uncertain. Trimming took 0 bases from V and 3 from J, leaving 3 bases between them. CDR1 SGHTA and CDR2 FQGTGA come from the germline V gene. The CDR3 totals 13 residues. The CDR3 sequence: CASSLTRYNEQFF. DNA of the CDR3: TGTGCCAGCAGCTTAACTCGCTACAATGAGCAGTTCTTC.

V is TRBV6-5 and J is TRBJ1-1, with a tentative D call TRBD1 (6 bases). CDR3 length: 15 residues. Trimming shortened V by 7 bases and J by 0 bases, and 15 bases separated the two germline ends. CDR1 and CDR2 (germline): MNHEY, SVGAGI. The DNA for the CDR3 is TGTGCCAGCACCAGGGGCAGATCCATGAACACTGAAGCTTTCTTT. This gives the protein CASTRGRSMNTEAFF.

The rearrangement links TRBV7-6 to TRBJ1-1; D perhaps matches TRBD1 (5 bases). CDR1 and CDR2 from the germline V gene are SGHVS and FNYEAQ. This CDR3 comprises 17 residues. The V end was cut by 6 bases, the J end by 1 base, with 21 bases between. The CDR3 nucleotides are TGTGCCAGCAGTAGAGTGGTATTGGGAAGGGGGAACACTGAAGCTTTCTTT. As protein: CASSRVVLGRGNTEAFF.

This chain uses TRBV19 with TRBJ1-6; 8 bases are shared with TRBD1. The germline gives CDR1 LNHDA, CDR2 SQIVND (reference sequence). V lost 6 bases and J lost 4; bases outside the gene matches: 8. The CDR3 loop spans 16 amino acids. The CDR3 bases are TGTGCCAGTAGCCTATCGGACAGGGAGTATAATTCACCCCTCCACTTT. Protein: CASSLSDREYNSPLHF.

The chain has TRBV7-8 and TRBJ1-1, with 8 bases aligning to TRBD1. The germline CDR1 and CDR2 sequences are SGHVS and FQNEAQ. The V gene end was trimmed by 2 bases and the J gene end by 0 bases; junction bases not matched to a gene: 2. This CDR3 is 15 amino acids long. The CDR3 spells CASSLQGAVNTEAFF. The CDR3 nucleotides are TGTGCCAGCAGCTTACAGGGGGCTGTGAACACTGAAGCTTTCTTT.

The rearrangement links TRBV18 to TRBJ1-4; the D gene is possibly TRBD1 (5 bases). Trimming removed 6 bases from V and 8 bases from J, with 16 bases in between. Germline V gene sequence: CDR1 KGHSH, CDR2 LQKENI. The length of the CDR3 is 14 residues. The DNA for the CDR3 is TGTGCCAGCTCGTCGGGCCCCGAGGGGGAAAAACTGTTTTTT. It is translated as CASSSGPEGEKLFF.

The gene calls are TRBV27 and TRBJ1-2; D perhaps matches TRBD1 (6 bases). The germline CDR1 and CDR2 sequences are MNHEY and SMNVEV (reference sequence). The CDR3 length is 13 residues. V lost 2 bases and J lost 6, with 10 bases in between. CDR3 sequence: CASSLRGADGYTF. The DNA for the CDR3 is TGTGCCAGCAGTTTACGGGGGGCGGATGGCTACACCTTC.

V usage is TRBV7-9 and J usage is TRBJ2-5; no definite D call. The CDR3 loop spans 15 amino acids. V dropped 1 base and J dropped 0 bases, with 9 bases sitting between them. Germline lookup yields CDR1 SEHNR and CDR2 FQNEAQ (reference sequence). The CDR3 region is CASSLDGAYQETQYF. Here the CDR3 DNA reads TGTGCCAGCAGCTTAGACGGTGCCTACCAAGAGACCCAGTACTTC.

The rearrangement links TRBV4-1 to TRBJ1-2; no reliable D call. Looked up from germline, CDR1 is MGHRA and CDR2 is YSYEKL. This CDR3 is 14 amino acids long. Trimming took 5 bases from V and 0 from J, leaving 10 bases between them. Here the CDR3 reads CASSIELANYGYTF. CDR3 sequence (DNA): TGCGCCAGCAGCATAGAACTAGCTAACTATGGCTACACCTTC.

The chain uses TRBV7-2 and TRBJ1-6, with D perhaps matching TRBD1 (5 bases). The CDR3 is 14 residues long. CDR1 and CDR2 from the germline V gene are SGHTA and FQGNSA. Trimming removed 9 bases at V and 7 bases at J, with 16 bases between. The CDR3 spells CASKVPRENSPLHF. CDR3 nucleotides: TGTGCCAGTAAAGTGCCCAGGGAAAATTCACCCCTCCACTTT.

V usage is TRBV19 and J usage is TRBJ2-5; D gene unclear. With 6 bases removed from V and 5 bases from J, the gap between germline ends came to 10 bases. The V gene's germline CDR1 is LNHDA and CDR2 SQIVND (reference sequence). The CDR3 totals 12 residues. CDR3 coding DNA: TGTGCCAGTAGCGAGGTCGGTGAGACCCAGTACTTC. It yields the protein CASSEVGETQYF.

The rearrangement joins TRBV6-2 or TRBV6-3 to TRBJ2-1, with D unclear. With 2 bases removed from V and 7 bases from J, the gap between germline ends came to 9 bases. CDR3 length: 13 residues. Germline values: CDR1 MNHEY, CDR2 SVGEGT. The CDR3 protein is CASSYGEKNEQFF. DNA for the CDR3: TGTGCCAGCAGTTACGGAGAAAAAAATGAGCAGTTCTTC.